The clone carrying this TCR beta chain was observed a few times. PCR primers comprised 60 Vbeta and 13 Jbeta primers. TCRdb's copy holds only in-frame clones and misses some; the assay was immunoSEQ multiplex PCR. The sample yields approximately 110,000 clones, around two thirds seen once. CDR1 and CDR2 from the germline V gene are SGHRS and YFSETQ. This CDR3 contains 16 residues. The junction had 5 bases not matched to a gene; V was cut back by 3 bases and J by 0 bases. This specimen belongs to a study of cytomegalovirus exposure and HLA in healthy donors. The sequence was collected from a young man in good health and CMV-seropositive. The sequenced sample was PBMCs. The chain has TRBV5-1 and TRBJ2-1, with 8 nucleotides matching TRBD1. The CDR3, as DNA: TGCGCCAGCAGCTCGAACGGACAGGGCTCCTACAATGAGCAGTTCTTC. Translated: CASSSNGQGSYNEQFF.